These 29 T cell receptor beta chains share one sample of origin, sequenced in a study of blood T cell repertoires in COVID-19. Clones were read by immunoSEQ multiplex PCR, and TCRdb kept only the in-frame ones, dropping some. The table shows some 160,000 clones, with around four fifths occurring only once. Sequencing input: peripheral blood. These receptors were collected from an older woman who had recovered from COVID-19.

The V gene is TRBV18, the J gene TRBJ2-3; 15 nucleotides agree with TRBD2. Losses at the gene ends were 6 bases for V and 4 bases for J; bases not matched to a gene: 8. The CDR3 covers 17 residues. Per the germline V gene, CDR1 is KGHSH and CDR2 is LQKENI. As DNA, the CDR3 is TGTGCCAGCTCCGGACTAGCGGGAGGGCCGTCGGCAGATACGCAGTATTTT. This codes for CASSGLAGGPSADTQYF.

This sequence joins TRBV19 and TRBJ2-1, with 9 bases identical to TRBD2. The CDR3 spans 22 residues. The germline V gene has CDR1 LNHDA and CDR2 SQIVND (reference sequence). V lost 0 bases and J lost 11; bases outside the gene matches: 29. The CDR3 DNA sequence: TGTGCCAGTAGTATAGATTGGGACTACGCTAGAGCGGCGGGAGGGGGTATGCCCAAGCAGTTCTTC. This translates into CASSIDWDYARAAGGGMPKQFF.

V gene TRBV24-1 combines with J gene TRBJ1-5, with D hard to call. This CDR3 region has 16 residues. Germline V gene data show CDR1 as KGHDR and CDR2 as SFDVKD. Trimming pared 4 bases from V and 4 bases from J, leaving 16 bases between. The CDR3 nucleotides read TGTGCCACCAGTGACCCCCGCGAGGGCGGTAATCAGCCCCAGCATTTT. It codes for CATSDPREGGNQPQHF.

The chain links TRBV6-1 to TRBJ2-5; 7 bases are shared with TRBD2. The CDR3 is 15 residues long. V was clipped by 3 bases and J by 5 bases; unmatched bases: 9. From germline, CDR1 is MNHNS and CDR2 SASEGT. DNA of the CDR3: TGTGCCAGCAGTGATCCGGCGGGGGTGCGGGAGACCCAGTACTTC. This translates into CASSDPAGVRETQYF.

J is TRBJ2-7 and V is TRBV30, with 9 bases lining up with TRBD1. The germline V gene encodes CDR1 GTSNPN and CDR2 SVGIG (reference sequence). The length of the CDR3 is 13 residues. Unmatched junction bases numbered 5, after V lost 3 bases and J lost 5 bases. The CDR3 DNA reads as TGTGCCTGGAGGAGGACAGGGGACAACGAGCAGTACTTC. Its protein product is CAWRRTGDNEQYF. Combining the CDR3 with reference TRBV30 and TRBJ2-7 gives the whole variable domain SQTIHQWPATLVQPVGSPLSLECTVEGTSNPNLYWYRQAAGRGLQLLFYSVGIGQISSEVPQNLSASRPQDRQFILSSKKLLLSDSGFYLCAWRRTGDNEQYFGPGTRLTVT.

The chain employs TRBV5-4 and TRBJ1-1, with a possible D match to TRBD1 (6 bases). V lost 3 bases, J lost 2 bases, and 14 bases lay in between. The germline V gene has CDR1 SGHNT and CDR2 YYREEE (reference sequence). CDR3 length equals 15 residues. The CDR3 sequence: CASSSRGQANTEAFF. The CDR3 DNA sequence: TGTGCCAGCAGCTCGCGGGGGCAGGCCAACACTGAAGCTTTCTTT. The entire variable domain, with the rest obtained from reference TRBV5-4 and TRBJ1-1, is as follows: ETGVTQSPTHLIKTRGQQVTLRCSSQSGHNTVSWYQQALGQGPQFIFQYYREEENGRGNFPPRFSGLQFPNYSSELNVNALELDDSALYLCASSSRGQANTEAFFGQGTRLTVV.

This sequence joins TRBV6-4 and TRBJ2-3; the D is unclear. The germline V and J ends were trimmed by 6 bases and 4 bases, with 8 bases remaining between them. CDR3 length equals 12 residues. Germline CDR1 and CDR2: MRHNA and SNTAGT. This CDR3 is CASSGYSDTQYF. DNA for the CDR3: TGTGCCAGCAGCGGGTACTCAGATACGCAGTATTTT.

This clone was recorded once. This sequence joins TRBV4-1 and TRBJ1-2, with D unresolved. Germline V CDR1 and CDR2: MGHRA, YSYEKL. V was shortened by 4 bases and J by 8 bases, with 14 bases between the two germline ends. This CDR3 comprises 13 residues. The CDR3 protein is CASSPPSFGGYTF. The CDR3 DNA reads as TGCGCCAGCAGCCCGCCCAGTTTCGGGGGCTACACCTTC.

The gene calls are TRBV6-6 and TRBJ1-1; tentatively, D is TRBD1 (6 bases). This CDR3 has 16 amino acids. V lost 6 bases to trimming and J lost 1 base, with 18 bases between them. Germline V gives CDR1 MNHNY, CDR2 SVGAGI (reference sequence). The CDR3 reads CASRILRDTPNTEAFF. As DNA, the CDR3 is TGTGCCAGCAGGATCCTACGGGACACCCCGAACACTGAAGCTTTCTTT.

The rearrangement uses TRBV10-3 and TRBJ2-7; a weak D match, TRBD2 (5 bases). The V gene lost 6 bases and the J gene lost 2 bases, with 14 bases spanning the gap. From germline, CDR1 is ENHRY and CDR2 SYGVKD. This CDR3 is built from 14 residues. Here the CDR3 DNA reads TGTGCCATCAGAAATGAGCGGCCCCCCTACGAGCAGTACTTC. This translates into CAIRNERPPYEQYF.

On this clone itself: Other DNA sequences of this sample code for an identical CDR3. The chain couples TRBV12-3 or TRBV12-4 to TRBJ2-7; 8 bases match TRBD2. The J segment lost 2 bases and the V segment lost 6 bases, leaving 3 bases of the junction unmatched. There are 13 residues in the CDR3. The CDR3 bases are TGTGCCAGCAGCCCGGGACTAGCCTACGAGCAGTACTTC. Translation: CASSPGLAYEQYF.

This clone was observed a few times. The V call is TRBV4-1, the J call TRBJ2-1; 9 bases are shared with TRBD2. Trimming at V came to 0 bases and at J to 1 base, leaving 13 bases not matched to a gene. CDR3 size: 20 residues. Germline V gives CDR1 MGHRA, CDR2 YSYEKL. Here the CDR3 DNA reads TGCGCCAGCAGCCAAGAGGTGCGGCGGGGGGGCCCGAGATCCTACAATGAGCAGTTCTTC. It is translated as CASSQEVRRGGPRSYNEQFF.

The rearrangement uses TRBV10-1 and TRBJ2-7; D perhaps matches TRBD2 (5 bases). CDR1 WNHNN and CDR2 SYGVQD come from the germline V gene (reference sequence). This CDR3 has 13 residues. With 5 bases removed from V and 4 bases from J, the gap between germline ends came to 12 bases. The CDR3 spells CASSRTSGYEQYF. The CDR3, as DNA: TGCGCCAGCAGTAGAACCTCGGGGTACGAGCAGTACTTC.

The chain joins TRBV7-6 to TRBJ1-2; a possible D gene is TRBD1 (5 bases). The germline V gene has CDR1 SGHVS and CDR2 FNYEAQ. The V and J ends lost 5 bases and 7 bases respectively, with 23 bases between them. This CDR3 has 16 residues. The CDR3 DNA reads TGTGCCAGCAGCCTAAGACAGTTCGGATCGACCGGTGGCTACACCTTC. Translating gives CASSLRQFGSTGGYTF.

This sequence joins TRBV7-2 and TRBJ1-1; D may be TRBD1 (5 bases). Germline CDR1 reads SGHTA; CDR2 reads FQGNSA. V lost 5 bases to trimming and J lost 1 base, with 20 bases between them. There are 17 residues in the CDR3. CDR3 sequence (DNA): TGTGCCAGCAGCGCCCGGAGTCCATACACAGGGAACACTGAAGCTTTCTTT. Amino acid sequence: CASSARSPYTGNTEAFF.

This clone appeared a few times. This chain links TRBV6-5 with TRBJ2-3; 7 bases match TRBD2. The CDR3 runs 14 residues. V trimming: 6 bases; J trimming: 6 bases; junction bases outside the gene matches: 9. Per the germline V gene, CDR1 is MNHEY and CDR2 is SVGAGI. The DNA of the CDR3 is TGTGCCAGCAGCTCCGGGGGGTCGGGTGATACGCAGTATTTT. This encodes CASSSGGSGDTQYF.

The chain links TRBV19 to TRBJ2-3, with D possibly TRBD1 on 7 matching bases. The V end lost 5 bases, the J end lost 4 bases, and 22 bases lay between the germline ends. Germline V gene sequence: CDR1 LNHDA, CDR2 SQIVND (reference sequence). The CDR3 spans 17 residues. CDR3 DNA sequence: TGTGCCAGTAGTGCCGCCGGAGGGGCAGGGGGGTCAGATACGCAGTATTTT. Translated: CASSAAGGAGGSDTQYF.

This chain connects TRBV19 to TRBJ2-5; TRBD2 matches 7 bases. Germline CDR1 reads LNHDA; CDR2 reads SQIVND (reference sequence). J was trimmed by 9 bases and V by 5 bases; bases with no gene match: 12. The CDR3 has 14 residues. DNA of the CDR3: TGTGCCAGTAGTCCTCGGACTAGATCCAGGGCCCAGTACTTC. It specifies CASSPRTRSRAQYF.

The gene calls are TRBV6-5 and TRBJ1-6; D might be TRBD1 (6 bases). CDR1 is MNHEY, CDR2 SVGAGI, per germline. V was trimmed by 2 bases and J by 8 bases, leaving 13 bases between them. The CDR3 runs 15 residues. CDR3 protein: CASSYLQDRHSPLHF. The CDR3 nucleotides are TGTGCCAGCAGTTACCTCCAAGACAGGCATTCACCCCTCCACTTT.

V gene TRBV7-6 combines with J gene TRBJ1-1; the D is unclear. V was cut by 5 bases and J by 0 bases, with 16 bases left in between. The CDR3 has 16 residues. From germline, CDR1 is SGHVS and CDR2 FNYEAQ. CDR3 protein: CASSERGPDMNTEAFF. The DNA of the CDR3 is TGTGCCAGCAGCGAACGCGGCCCGGATATGAACACTGAAGCTTTCTTT.

The chain carries TRBV27 and TRBJ2-3; perhaps TRBD2 as D (6 bases). Trimming left V 7 bases short and J 6 bases short, with 20 bases between. The CDR3 is 15 residues long. The germline V gene encodes CDR1 MNHEY and CDR2 SMNVEV (reference sequence). CDR3 sequence (DNA): TGTGCCAGCACCAACTCCCGGGCCGCGGGGGATACGCAGTATTTT. Translating it yields CASTNSRAAGDTQYF.

The rearrangement uses TRBV27 and TRBJ1-1; D may be TRBD1 (6 bases). Germline V gives CDR1 MNHEY, CDR2 SMNVEV (reference sequence). The CDR3 covers 13 residues. V was clipped by 4 bases and J by 3 bases, with 9 bases between them. The CDR3 loop is CASSWTEDTEAFF. CDR3 nucleotide sequence: TGTGCCAGCAGTTGGACAGAGGACACTGAAGCTTTCTTT.

The chain combines TRBV30 with TRBJ2-3; TRBD2 aligns across 7 bases. CDR3 length: 13 residues. J lost 1 base, V lost 4 bases, and 2 bases had no gene match. Looked up from germline, CDR1 is GTSNPN and CDR2 is SVGIG (reference sequence). Here the CDR3 DNA reads TGTGCCTGGATCCTAGCGGGCACAGATACGCAGTATTTT. Its protein is CAWILAGTDTQYF.

This clone appeared a single time. The rearrangement joins TRBV2 to TRBJ2-3, with D maybe TRBD2 (6 bases). CDR1 is SNHLY, CDR2 FYNNEI, per germline. Trimming pared 4 bases from V and 4 bases from J, leaving 18 bases between. CDR3 length equals 16 residues. DNA of the CDR3: TGTGCCAGCAGTGGGGGGACTTACCTTGGGGCAGATACGCAGTATTTT. Encoded protein: CASSGGTYLGADTQYF.

This clone has only a few counts. The gene calls are TRBV9 and TRBJ2-7, with 10 nucleotides matching TRBD2. The V gene's germline CDR1 is SGDLS and CDR2 YYNGEE. The ends lost 6 bases at V and 5 bases at J; junction bases unmatched: 8. There are 14 residues in the CDR3. In DNA, the CDR3 is TGTGCCAGCACCCGAACGGGGACTAGCGACGAGCAGTACTTC. Residues: CASTRTGTSDEQYF.

Here the CDR3 DNA reads TGTGCTAGTGGCAAGACAGGGGTCGATCAGCCCCAGCATTTT. Protein sequence: CASGKTGVDQPQHF. The chain has TRBV12-5 and TRBJ1-5; 8 positions agree with TRBD1. Germline V gives CDR1 LGHNT, CDR2 FRNRAP. CDR3 length equals 14 residues. V lost 6 bases to trimming and J lost 5 bases; unmatched junction nucleotides: 6. Drawing the rest from reference TRBV12-5 and TRBJ1-5, the complete variable domain is DARVTQTPRHKVTEMGQEVTMRCQPILGHNTVFWYRQTMMQGLELLAYFRNRAPLDDSGMPKDRFSAEMPDATLATLKIQPSEPRDSAVYFCASGKTGVDQPQHFGDGTRLSIL.

The chain uses TRBV6-1 and TRBJ2-7, with unresolved D. V lost 2 bases and J lost 3, with 23 bases in between. CDR3 length: 18 amino acids. Per germline, CDR1 MNHNS and CDR2 SASEGT. The CDR3 nucleotides are TGTGCCAGCAGTGAATCCCTCCGGCCGGCCTCCTCGGGCTACGAGCAGTACTTC. Amino acid sequence: CASSESLRPASSGYEQYF.

The chain couples TRBV10-3 to TRBJ2-2; D may be TRBD2 (6 bases). Germline CDR1 ENHRY, CDR2 SYGVKD. V lost 0 bases and J lost 6, with 11 bases in between. The CDR3 is 15 amino acids. CDR3 amino acids: CAISESGGVPGELFF. The CDR3 coding sequence is TGTGCCATCAGTGAGTCTGGCGGGGTTCCCGGGGAGCTGTTTTTT.

The rearrangement joins TRBV18 to TRBJ1-1; D is ambiguous. V gave up 6 bases and J gave up 7 bases, with 12 bases separating them. CDR1 and CDR2 from the germline V gene are KGHSH and LQKENI. The CDR3 has 12 amino acids. CDR3 in amino acids: CASSPGPGEAFF. The CDR3 coding sequence is TGTGCCAGCTCCCCTGGGCCAGGTGAAGCTTTCTTT.